One T cell receptor beta chain is described in this entry. What it binds is unknown. Assay used: immunoSEQ multiplex PCR; TCRdb lists only in-frame clones, some missing. This sample has tens of thousands of clones, with 93% found just once. Mixed chimerism was transient after nonmyeloablative marrow transplants from related graft donors. Unstimulated regulatory T cells (CD4+CD25+CD127-), CD4+CD25- non-regulatory cells, CD4 and CD8 cells were FACS-sorted from thawed PBMCs. This entry belongs to a study of Tregs in tolerant kidney transplant recipients. Study results and limitations: Biological reproducibility was not directly addressed in this study.

Germline CDR1 is GTSNPN and CDR2 is SVGIG (reference sequence). This CDR3 region has 17 residues. V lost 4 bases, J lost 1 base, and 10 bases stayed unmatched. The sample was CD4+ T cells from blood (PBMCs), taken 12 months after the transplant. This clonotype was sampled from a human patient who received a combined kidney and bone marrow transplant. Some T cells here may be from the graft donor. The chain uses TRBV30 and TRBJ1-1; TRBD1 matches 12 bases. The CDR3 nucleotides read TGTGCCTGGACAATCGGGACAGGGGGCGCGAAGAACACTGAAGCTTTCTTT. Its translation: CAWTIGTGGAKNTEAFF.